This TCR beta chain emerged from a study of cytotoxic CD8 clonotypes in ibrutinib-treated CLL. Study at large: The cohort had some 10 relapsed/refractory and over 14 treatment-naive patients, around 18 IGHV unmutated.

In the case of this clone: Its target is unknown.

The intended depth for sequencing was 1 in 200,000 to 1 in 1 million T cells. The assay was immunoSEQ multiplex PCR, and TCRdb's table has in-frame clones only and misses some. The sample consists of some 61,000 clones, about 64% of them appearing once. Study results and caveats: Starting clonality was above that of age-matched healthy donors and tracked circulating CD8+ T-cell counts. A rise in clonality was seen at ibrutinib response, and a fall back toward baseline was seen at progression.

Germline CDR1 is SGHRS and CDR2 is YFSETQ. There are 17 residues in the CDR3. The V gene lost 4 bases and the J gene lost 0 bases, with 19 bases spanning the gap. The specimen was PBMCs, collected after 12 months of ibrutinib treatment. This chain links TRBV5-1 with TRBJ1-1; D unclear. This TCR derives from a human donor with chronic lymphocytic leukemia. This CDR3 is CASSPRGWGWMNTEAFF. CDR3 nucleotides: TGCGCCAGCAGCCCGCGAGGGTGGGGTTGGATGAACACTGAAGCTTTCTTT. The variable domain in full, completed from reference TRBV5-1 and TRBJ1-1, reads KAGVTQTPRYLIKTRGQQVTLSCSPISGHRSVSWYQQTPGQGLQFLFEYFSETQRNKGNFPGRFSGRQFSNSRSEMNVSTLELGDSALYLCASSPRGWGWMNTEAFFGQGTRLTVV.